This TCR beta chain was captured by sequencing in a study of OX40 agonist ivuxolimab in advanced cancers. CDR1 and CDR2 (germline): SQVTM, ANQGSEA. CDR3 length equals 14 residues. V shed 1 base and J 5 bases; nucleotides not matched to a gene: 3. Clones were read by immunoSEQ multiplex PCR, and TCRdb kept only the in-frame ones, dropping some. Of approximately 79,000 clones in the sample, 85% to 90% were seen once. The sequences come from CD4+ or CD8+ T cells sorted from blood, collected in a trial of the OX40 agonist ivuxolimab. V gene TRBV29-1 combines with J gene TRBJ2-2, with 8 bases matching TRBD1. The receptor was derived from an adult with an advanced solid tumor such as melanoma, head and neck, liver or kidney cancer. CDR3 DNA: TGCAGCGTTGAAGGACAGGGGAAAACCGGGGAGCTGTTTTTT. It translates to CSVEGQGKTGELFF.